These 20 T cell receptor beta chains came from one sample sequenced in a study of cytomegalovirus exposure and HLA in healthy donors. The PCR used 60 Vbeta and 13 Jbeta primers. Assay: immunoSEQ multiplex PCR; the TCRdb copy retains only in-frame clones and omits some. Here the sample spans under 200,000 clones, about 85% being singletons. Specimen: PBMCs. These receptors originate from a young man in good health and CMV-seronegative.

The V call is TRBV7-8, the J call TRBJ1-4, with D perhaps matching TRBD1 (5 bases). The CDR3 sequence is 15 residues long. Deletions cut 8 bases from V and 3 bases from J, with 16 bases between. The germline CDR1 and CDR2 sequences are SGHVS and FQNEAQ. CDR3 in DNA: TGTGCCAGCGGCCCCGGACACACTTCTAATGAAAAACTGTTTTTT. Its translation: CASGPGHTSNEKLFF.

The gene calls are TRBV7-9 and TRBJ2-2; D is possibly TRBD1 (5 bases). Germline assignment: CDR1 SEHNR and CDR2 FQNEAQ (reference sequence). The CDR3 contains 19 residues. Trimming left V 5 bases short and J 0 bases short, with 22 bases between. CDR3 sequence reads: CASSVGPDRAVTNTGELFF. In DNA, the CDR3 is TGTGCCAGCAGCGTTGGGCCCGACAGAGCAGTTACGAACACCGGGGAGCTGTTTTTT.

This sequence joins TRBV2 and TRBJ1-6, with D uncertain. The V end was cut by 4 bases, the J end by 14 bases, with 12 bases between. The CDR3 has 12 residues. CDR1 and CDR2 from the germline V gene are SNHLY and FYNNEI. Written as DNA, the CDR3 is TGTGCCAGCAGTGTAGTCCCTGCGTCCCTCCACTTT. As protein: CASSVVPASLHF.

This rearrangement joins TRBV6-6 to TRBJ1-1, with D possibly TRBD1 on 5 matching bases. This CDR3 has 14 residues. Deletions cut 1 base from V and 4 bases from J, with 10 bases between. Germline CDR1 is MNHNY and CDR2 is SVGAGI (reference sequence). The CDR3 DNA sequence: TGTGCCAGCAGTTACTATGGGGGGGGCACTGAAGCTTTCTTT. Translating gives CASSYYGGGTEAFF.

V usage is TRBV2 and J usage is TRBJ1-4; TRBD1 is a possible D gene (6 bases). Germline V gene lookup returns CDR1 SNHLY and CDR2 FYNNEI. V was clipped by 8 bases and J by 7 bases, with 14 bases between them. The CDR3 covers 13 residues. CDR3 in DNA: TGTGCCAGCCAACAGGGAATGATTGAAAAACTGTTTTTT. Translation: CASQQGMIEKLFF. Variable domain in full (rest from reference TRBV2 and TRBJ1-4): EPEVTQTPSHQVTQMGQEVILRCVPISNHLYFYWYRQILGQKVEFLVSFYNNEISEKSEIFDDQFSVERPDGSNFTLKIRSTKLEDSAMYFCASQQGMIEKLFFGSGTQLSVL.

J is TRBJ2-3 and V is TRBV7-3; 11 bases are shared with TRBD1. CDR1 SGHTA and CDR2 FQGTGA come from the germline V gene. Trimming removed 5 bases from V and 5 bases from J; junction bases left unmatched: 3. The CDR3 is 14 residues long. The CDR3 region is CASSRTGGKDTQYF. The CDR3 coding sequence is TGTGCCAGCAGCCGGACAGGGGGCAAAGATACGCAGTATTTT.

The V and J genes are TRBV18 and TRBJ1-2; D possibly corresponds to TRBD1 (5 bases). Germline CDR1 KGHSH, CDR2 LQKENI. Trimming removed 3 bases from V and 1 base from J, with 6 bases in between. This CDR3 contains 13 residues. The CDR3 coding sequence is TGTGCCAGCTCACCCAGGGTTAACTATGGCTACACCTTC. Protein product: CASSPRVNYGYTF.

This clone has only a few counts. This chain uses TRBV4-1 with TRBJ1-5, with D uncertain. The CDR3 loop spans 13 amino acids. With 6 bases removed from V and 3 bases from J, the gap between germline ends came to 9 bases. CDR1 is MGHRA and CDR2 is YSYEKL in the germline V gene. The CDR3 sequence: CASSPVINQPQHF. CDR3 DNA sequence: TGCGCCAGCAGTCCCGTTATCAATCAGCCCCAGCATTTT.

The CDR3 loop is CASSRWSYNQPQHF. CDR3 bases: TGTGCCAGCTCCCGGTGGTCGTACAATCAGCCCCAGCATTTT. The chain links TRBV28 to TRBJ1-5, with D hard to call. Trimming stripped 8 bases from V and 3 bases from J, with 14 bases between. The CDR3 loop spans 14 amino acids. Germline V lookup: CDR1 MDHEN, CDR2 SYDVKM.

The chain employs TRBV11-2 and TRBJ2-7; weak D call: TRBD1 (6 bases). The CDR3 spans 16 residues. Deletions cut 5 bases from V and 0 bases from J, with 17 bases between. CDR1 is SGHAT, CDR2 FQNNGV, per germline. CDR3 DNA: TGTGCCAGCAGCCGACTTAGGGGGTCCGACTCCTACGAGCAGTACTTC. Protein product: CASSRLRGSDSYEQYF.

The CDR3 sequence is CASSAGWLGNEKLFF. In DNA, the CDR3 is TGTGCCAGCAGTGCAGGTTGGCTTGGTAATGAAAAACTGTTTTTT. The chain carries TRBV2 and TRBJ1-4; D not certain. Trimming cost V 4 bases and J 4 bases, with 13 bases left between them. The CDR3 consists of 15 residues. In germline, CDR1 is SNHLY, CDR2 FYNNEI.

This clone was recorded a few times. The rearrangement links TRBV7-2 to TRBJ2-7, with a possible D match to TRBD1 (6 bases). This CDR3 has 15 residues. Germline V gene data show CDR1 as SGHTA and CDR2 as FQGNSA. V was pared by 5 bases and J by 7 bases, with 21 bases between. Written as DNA, the CDR3 is TGTGCCAGCAGCCCAACTGGTGCTCGGCAGGGGGAGCAGTACTTC. It specifies CASSPTGARQGEQYF.

This chain uses TRBV5-1 with TRBJ1-1; D ambiguous. CDR3 length: 14 residues. CDR1 is SGHRS, CDR2 YFSETQ, per germline. Trimming stripped 0 bases from V and 3 bases from J, with 9 bases between. The CDR3 DNA reads as TGCGCCAGCAGCTTGGTGGCGGGATACACTGAAGCTTTCTTT. It codes for CASSLVAGYTEAFF.

The chain is built from TRBV7-5 and TRBJ1-4; the listed D gene, TRBD1, was not tested against the DNA. TRBV7-5 is a listed pseudogene. The CDR3 is 17 residues long. CDR3 sequence: CVRSSEHRGRTNEKLFF. CDR3 in DNA: TGTGTCAGAAGCTCAGAGCACAGGGGGAGAACTAATGAAAAACTGTTTTTT.

About this clone: A junction boundary mismatches the germline segment, possibly from a read error. The gene calls are TRBV2 and TRBJ1-4; D gene unclear. The CDR3 runs to 15 residues. Germline lookup yields CDR1 SNHLY and CDR2 FYNNEI. The CDR3 region is CASSASFSTNERLFF. The CDR3 DNA reads as TGTGCCAGCAGTGCCAGCTTTTCAACTAATGAAAGACTGTTTTTT. Together with reference TRBV2 and TRBJ1-4, the CDR3 gives the full variable domain: EPEVTQTPSHQVTQMGQEVILRCVPISNHLYFYWYRQILGQKVEFLVSFYNNEISEKSEIFDDQFSVERPDGSNFTLKIRSTKLEDSAMYFCASSASFSTNERLFFGSGTQLSVL.

The count of this clone is one. The chain couples TRBV10-3 to TRBJ2-2; TRBD1 agrees at 8 bases. The CDR3 contains 14 residues. The germline V gene encodes CDR1 ENHRY and CDR2 SYGVKD. The ends lost 5 bases at V and 3 bases at J; junction bases unmatched: 2. The CDR3, as DNA: TGTGCCATCAGTCAGACAGGGGACACCGGGGAGCTGTTTTTT. Its protein product is CAISQTGDTGELFF.

J is TRBJ2-7 and V is TRBV30; possibly TRBD1 for D (5 bases). V dropped 1 base and J dropped 3 bases, with 16 bases sitting between them. The germline CDR1 and CDR2 sequences are GTSNPN and SVGIG (reference sequence). The CDR3 runs 15 residues. CDR3 loop: CAWSGPSTVYYEQYF. CDR3 nucleotide sequence: TGTGCCTGGAGTGGACCATCGACAGTTTACTACGAGCAGTACTTC.

This clone was seen only a few times. This chain uses TRBV21-1 with TRBJ1-1; the table assigns TRBD1, which was not confirmed against the DNA. TRBV21-1 corresponds to a pseudogene. The CDR3 loop spans 13 amino acids. The CDR3 DNA is TGTGCCAGCCCAAGGGACATGAACACTGAAGCTTTCTTT. Encoded protein: CASPRDMNTEAFF.

This chain links TRBV21-1 with TRBJ1-1; the D call of TRBD1 is as the table states it, not checked on the DNA. TRBV21-1 is a recognized pseudogene. The CDR3 has 14 amino acids. The CDR3 protein is CASTSDRENTEAFF. The CDR3 nucleotides read TGTGCCAGCACCTCGGACAGGGAGAACACTGAAGCTTTCTTT.

The rearrangement links TRBV7-2 to TRBJ2-3, with TRBD1 identical over 10 bases. Losses at the gene ends were 1 base for V and 2 bases for J; bases not matched to a gene: 3. CDR1 and CDR2 (germline): SGHTA, FQGNSA. The CDR3 length is 16 residues. The CDR3 loop reads CASSLVGTGATDTQYF. CDR3 nucleotide sequence: TGTGCCAGCAGCTTAGTAGGGACAGGGGCCACAGATACGCAGTATTTT.